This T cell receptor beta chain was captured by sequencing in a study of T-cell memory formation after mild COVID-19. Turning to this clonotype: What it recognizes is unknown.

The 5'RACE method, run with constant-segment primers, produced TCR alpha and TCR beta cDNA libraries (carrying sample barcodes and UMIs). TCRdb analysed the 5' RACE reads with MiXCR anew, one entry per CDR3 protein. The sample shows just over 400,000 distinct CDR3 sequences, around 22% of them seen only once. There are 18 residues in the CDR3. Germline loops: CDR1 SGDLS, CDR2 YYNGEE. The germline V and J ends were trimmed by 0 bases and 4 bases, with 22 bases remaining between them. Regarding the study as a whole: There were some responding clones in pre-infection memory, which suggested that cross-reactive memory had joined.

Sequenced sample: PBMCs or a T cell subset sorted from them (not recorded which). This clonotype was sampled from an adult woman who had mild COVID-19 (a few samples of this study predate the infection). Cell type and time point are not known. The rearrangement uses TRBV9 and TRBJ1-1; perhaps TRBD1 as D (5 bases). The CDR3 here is CASSVEPASEGLGTEAFF. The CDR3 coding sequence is TGTGCCAGCAGCGTAGAACCCGCATCGGAGGGACTAGGCACTGAAGCTTTCTTT.